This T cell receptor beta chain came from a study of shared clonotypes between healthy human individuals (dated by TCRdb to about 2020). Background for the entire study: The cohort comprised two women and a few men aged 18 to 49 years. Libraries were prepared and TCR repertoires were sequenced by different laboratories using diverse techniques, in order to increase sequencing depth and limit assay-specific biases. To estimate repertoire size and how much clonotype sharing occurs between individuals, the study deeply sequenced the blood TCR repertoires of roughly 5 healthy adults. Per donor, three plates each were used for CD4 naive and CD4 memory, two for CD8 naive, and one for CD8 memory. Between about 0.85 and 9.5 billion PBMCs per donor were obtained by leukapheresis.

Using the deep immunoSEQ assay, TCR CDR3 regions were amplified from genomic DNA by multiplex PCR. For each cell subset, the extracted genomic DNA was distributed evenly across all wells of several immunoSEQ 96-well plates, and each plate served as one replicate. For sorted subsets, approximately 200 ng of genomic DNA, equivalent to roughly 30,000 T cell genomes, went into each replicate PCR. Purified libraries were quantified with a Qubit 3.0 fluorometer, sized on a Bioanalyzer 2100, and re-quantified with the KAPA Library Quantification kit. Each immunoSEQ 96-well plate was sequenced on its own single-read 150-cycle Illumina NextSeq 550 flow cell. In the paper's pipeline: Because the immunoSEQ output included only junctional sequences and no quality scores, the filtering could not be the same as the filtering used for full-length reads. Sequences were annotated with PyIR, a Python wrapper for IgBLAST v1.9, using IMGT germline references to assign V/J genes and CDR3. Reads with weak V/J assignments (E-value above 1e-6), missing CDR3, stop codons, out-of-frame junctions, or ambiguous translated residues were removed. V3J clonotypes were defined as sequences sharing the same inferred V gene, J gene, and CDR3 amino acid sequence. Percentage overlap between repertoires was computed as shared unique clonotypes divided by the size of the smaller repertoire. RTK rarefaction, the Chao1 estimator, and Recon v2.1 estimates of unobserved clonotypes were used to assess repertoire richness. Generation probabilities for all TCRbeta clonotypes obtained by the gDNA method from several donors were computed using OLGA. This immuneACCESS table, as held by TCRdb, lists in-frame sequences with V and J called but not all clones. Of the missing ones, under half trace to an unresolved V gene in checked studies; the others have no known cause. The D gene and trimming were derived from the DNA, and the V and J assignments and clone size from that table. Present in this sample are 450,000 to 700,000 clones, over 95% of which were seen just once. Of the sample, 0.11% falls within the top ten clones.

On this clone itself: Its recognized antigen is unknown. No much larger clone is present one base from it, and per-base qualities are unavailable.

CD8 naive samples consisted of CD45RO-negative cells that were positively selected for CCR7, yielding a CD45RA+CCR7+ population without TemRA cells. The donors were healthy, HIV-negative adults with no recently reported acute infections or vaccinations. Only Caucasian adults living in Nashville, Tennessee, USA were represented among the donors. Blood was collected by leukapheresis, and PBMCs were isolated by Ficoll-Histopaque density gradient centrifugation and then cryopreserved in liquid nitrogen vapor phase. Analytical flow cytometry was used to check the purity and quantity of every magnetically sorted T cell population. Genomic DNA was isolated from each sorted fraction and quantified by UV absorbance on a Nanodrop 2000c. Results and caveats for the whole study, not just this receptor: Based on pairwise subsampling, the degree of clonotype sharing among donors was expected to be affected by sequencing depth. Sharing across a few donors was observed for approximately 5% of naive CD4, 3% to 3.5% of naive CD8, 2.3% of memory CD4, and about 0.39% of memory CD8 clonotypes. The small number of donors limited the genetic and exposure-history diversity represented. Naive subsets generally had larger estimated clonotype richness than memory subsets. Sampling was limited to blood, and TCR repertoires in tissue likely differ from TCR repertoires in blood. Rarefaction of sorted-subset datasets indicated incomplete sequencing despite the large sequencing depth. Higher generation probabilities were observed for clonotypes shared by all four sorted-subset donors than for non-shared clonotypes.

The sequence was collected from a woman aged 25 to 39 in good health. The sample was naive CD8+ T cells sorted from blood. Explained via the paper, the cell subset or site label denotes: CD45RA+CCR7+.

Read as DNA, the sequence is TGTGCCAGCAGCTTAGGCCTAAGGTGGAACACCATATATTTT. This yields the protein CASSLGLRWNTIYF. Rearrangement joined TRBV13 to TRBJ1-3, with the identity of the D gene unclear. V is clipped by 0 bases and J by 7 bases, and the sequence between their germline boundaries is 10 bases long. CDR1 and CDR2 (PRHDT, FYEKMQ) derive from the germline V gene (reference sequence). Its CDR3 holds 14 amino acids, cysteine through phenylalanine. Just the 42-base CDR3 DNA is kept, in frame starting at base 1. Full variable domain (CDR3 extended with the reference TRBV13 and TRBJ1-3 proteins): AAGVIQSPRHLIKEKRETATLKCYPIPRHDTVYWYQQGPGQDPQFLISFYEKMQSDKGSIPDRFSAQQFSDYHSELNMSSLELGDSALYFCASSLGLRWNTIYFGEGSWLTVV.